This entry features one TCR beta chain sequence. This specimen comes from a study of blood T cell repertoires in COVID-19. The authors' processing: Reference gene primers were amplified, and this amplification served to estimate nucleated cell counts. TCRdb's table, derived via immunoSEQ multiplex PCR, lists solely in-frame clones and lacks some. The D gene and trimming were derived from the DNA, and the V and J assignments and clone size from that table. The sample shows about 180,000 clones, about 83% of them seen only once. CDR1 is LNHDA, CDR2 SQIVND, per germline (reference sequence). There are 16 residues in the CDR3. V was clipped by 7 bases and J by 1 base; unmatched bases: 8.

Sequencing used peripheral blood. The chain combines TRBV19 with TRBJ1-5, with 9 bases lining up with TRBD1. This TCR derives from a person between 65 and 79 years old with COVID-19, enrolled during active disease. The CDR3 nucleotides are TGTGCCAGTACCGGGCCAGGGACAGGGAGCAATCAGCCCCAGCATTTT. Protein product: CASTGPGTGSNQPQHF. The full variable domain, with the rest looked up from reference TRBV19 and TRBJ1-5, is DGGITQSPKYLFRKEGQNVTLSCEQNLNHDAMYWYRQDPGQGLRLIYYSQIVNDFQKGDIAEGYSVSREKKESFPLTVTSAQKNPTAFYLCASTGPGTGSNQPQHFGDGTRLSIL.